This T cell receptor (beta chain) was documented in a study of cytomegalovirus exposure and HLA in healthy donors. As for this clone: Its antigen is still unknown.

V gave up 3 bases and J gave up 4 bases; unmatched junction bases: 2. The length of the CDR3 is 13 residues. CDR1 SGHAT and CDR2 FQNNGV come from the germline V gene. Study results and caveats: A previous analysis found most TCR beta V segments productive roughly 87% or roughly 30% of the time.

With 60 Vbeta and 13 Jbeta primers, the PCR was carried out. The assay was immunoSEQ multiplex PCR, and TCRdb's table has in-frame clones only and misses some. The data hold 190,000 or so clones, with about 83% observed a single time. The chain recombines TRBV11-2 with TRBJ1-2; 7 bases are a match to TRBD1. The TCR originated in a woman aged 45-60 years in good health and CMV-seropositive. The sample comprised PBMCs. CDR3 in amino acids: CASSLGQFYGYTF. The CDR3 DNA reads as TGTGCCAGCAGCTTGGGACAGTTCTATGGCTACACCTTC.